The present entry profiles one TCR beta chain with its context. Its antigen is not identified. These data are taken from a study of T cell responses to AZD1222 COVID-19 vaccine. Study-level information: Researchers grouped second doses given at about 4 or about 12 weeks into one pool. Study conclusions and caveats: Two doses of AZD1222 preceded a rise in Spike-specific TCR breadth and depth. Sampling that yielded the repertoires occurred only after the peak T cell response.

The germline V gene encodes CDR1 SGHRS and CDR2 YFSETQ. With V trimmed by 4 bases and J by 4 bases, 7 bases remained unmatched. The CDR3 is 14 amino acids. Produced via immunoSEQ multiplex PCR; TCRdb's table is partial and in-frame only. This sample has about 130,000 clones, with over 85% found just once. This rearrangement joins TRBV5-1 to TRBJ1-1; 7 positions match TRBD1. The sample in question was peripheral blood, obtained on day 0 of AZD1222 vaccination. This clonotype originated in an adult in good health. The CDR3 here is CASSGLQGPTEAFF. Written as DNA, the CDR3 is TGCGCCAGCAGCGGATTACAGGGGCCCACTGAAGCTTTCTTT.